This passage covers 29 T cell receptor beta chains from one sample sequenced in a study of T cells in tuberculosis. After thawing and overnight rest, PBMC were stained with GMM-loaded CD1B tetramer, viability dye and anti-CD3 for sorting. C32 glucose monomycolate from Rhodococcus equi was loaded onto the CD1B tetramers. Assay: immunoSEQ multiplex PCR; the TCRdb copy retains only in-frame clones and omits some. Among approximately 58,000 clones, roughly 90% were seen once, and the ten largest hold about a fifth. Sequencing input: CD1b-GMM tetramer-negative cells sorted from PBMCs. The source is an adult woman with latent tuberculosis.

V and J are TRBV14 and TRBJ1-2; D unresolved. The germline V gene has CDR1 SGHDN and CDR2 FVKESK. CDR3 size: 14 residues. The V end lost 3 bases, the J end lost 5 bases, and 13 bases lay between the germline ends. This CDR3 is CASSHSNAGYGYTF. For the CDR3, the DNA is TGTGCCAGCAGCCACAGTAACGCGGGGTATGGCTACACCTTC. Full variable domain (rest looked up from reference TRBV14 and TRBJ1-2): EAGVTQFPSHSVIEKGQTVTLRCDPISGHDNLYWYRRVMGKEIKFLLHFVKESKQDESGMPNNRFLAERTGGTYSTLKVQPAELEDSGVYFCASSHSNAGYGYTFGSGTRLTVV.

The V call is TRBV10-3, the J call TRBJ1-2; unclear D gene. The CDR3 is 13 residues long. The V gene lost 8 bases and the J gene lost 0 bases, with 10 bases spanning the gap. The germline V gene has CDR1 ENHRY and CDR2 SYGVKD. CDR3: CAIESQTNYGYTF. CDR3 coding DNA: TGTGCCATCGAGTCCCAAACTAACTATGGCTACACCTTC.

The CDR3 sequence: CASSSSGQMSNQPQHF. CDR3 coding DNA: TGTGCCAGCAGCTCGTCGGGACAGATGAGCAATCAGCCCCAGCATTTT. The chain is built from TRBV13 and TRBJ1-5; 7 bases match TRBD1. V trimming: 4 bases; J trimming: 1 base; junction bases outside the gene matches: 7. Germline-derived CDR1 and CDR2 are PRHDT and FYEKMQ (reference sequence). The CDR3 length is 16 residues. The full variable domain, rest sourced from reference TRBV13 and TRBJ1-5, is AAGVIQSPRHLIKEKRETATLKCYPIPRHDTVYWYQQGPGQDPQFLISFYEKMQSDKGSIPDRFSAQQFSDYHSELNMSSLELGDSALYFCASSSSGQMSNQPQHFGDGTRLSIL.

The chain joins TRBV5-1 to TRBJ1-1, with 8 bases aligning to TRBD1. The CDR3 sequence is 15 residues long. Germline V gives CDR1 SGHRS, CDR2 YFSETQ. V shed 4 bases and J 4 bases; nucleotides not matched to a gene: 9. The CDR3 DNA reads TGCGCCAGCAGCCCTACCACAGGGGGAGGCACTGAAGCTTTCTTT. It specifies CASSPTTGGGTEAFF.

The chain recombines TRBV19 with TRBJ2-2, with D unresolved. V was pared by 3 bases and J by 2 bases, with 7 bases between. The CDR3 is 14 residues long. Germline CDR1 reads LNHDA; CDR2 reads SQIVND (reference sequence). CDR3 residues: CASSIQANTGELFF. CDR3 in DNA: TGTGCCAGTAGTATCCAGGCTAACACCGGGGAGCTGTTTTTT.

The rearrangement joins TRBV27 to TRBJ1-3; D remains ambiguous. CDR3 length: 15 amino acids. In germline, CDR1 is MNHEY, CDR2 SMNVEV (reference sequence). Trimming left V 0 bases short and J 0 bases short, with 6 bases between. The DNA of the CDR3 is TGTGCCAGCAGTTTATCCCTCGGCTCTGGAAACACCATATATTTT. It encodes CASSLSLGSGNTIYF.

The chain links TRBV28 to TRBJ1-2, with 8 nucleotides matching TRBD1. The germline gives CDR1 MDHEN, CDR2 SYDVKM. The CDR3 runs to 15 residues. The ends lost 1 base at V and 5 bases at J; junction bases unmatched: 6. This chain's CDR3 is CASSLYAGGRYGYTF. As DNA, the CDR3 is TGTGCCAGCAGTTTATATGCAGGGGGCCGGTATGGCTACACCTTC.

Only one count was recorded for this clone. The gene calls are TRBV4-1 and TRBJ2-7; TRBD2 aligns across 10 bases. Per germline, CDR1 MGHRA and CDR2 YSYEKL. J gave up 5 bases and V 0 bases, and 13 bases lay outside the gene matches. This CDR3 is built from 18 residues. The CDR3 DNA reads TGCGCCAGCAGCCAAGATCTAGGGTGGTCTAGCGGGAGCCACGAGCAGTACTTC. It translates to CASSQDLGWSSGSHEQYF.

The chain has TRBV2 and TRBJ2-5; a weak D match, TRBD2 (6 bases). Trimming took off 4 bases at V and 2 bases at J, with 17 bases between the two ends. Germline lookup yields CDR1 SNHLY and CDR2 FYNNEI. The CDR3 runs 16 residues. The CDR3: CASSAGDFFTQETQYF. The CDR3 nucleotides read TGTGCCAGCAGTGCCGGGGACTTTTTTACTCAAGAGACCCAGTACTTC.

V and J are TRBV9 and TRBJ1-6, with TRBD1 identical over 7 bases. CDR3 length: 15 residues. The junction had 3 bases not matched to a gene; V was cut back by 0 bases and J by 6 bases. The germline V gene encodes CDR1 SGDLS and CDR2 YYNGEE. In nucleotides, the CDR3 is TGTGCCAGCAGCGTAGGGGACAGAACTAATTCACCCCTCCACTTT. It is translated as CASSVGDRTNSPLHF. The full variable domain, with the rest looked up from reference TRBV9 and TRBJ1-6, is DSGVTQTPKHLITATGQRVTLRCSPRSGDLSVYWYQQSLDQGLQFLIQYYNGEERAKGNILERFSAQQFPDLHSELNLSSLELGDSALYFCASSVGDRTNSPLHFGNGTRLTVT.

The rearrangement uses TRBV27 and TRBJ2-2; no firm D call. Germline CDR1 MNHEY, CDR2 SMNVEV (reference sequence). V was shortened by 2 bases and J by 5 bases, with 6 bases between the two germline ends. The CDR3 is made up of 13 amino acids. The CDR3, as DNA: TGTGCCAGCAGTTTAAAGCGAACCGGGGAGCTGTTTTTT. It encodes CASSLKRTGELFF.

The rearrangement joins TRBV30 to TRBJ1-6; possibly TRBD1 for D (5 bases). CDR3 size: 15 residues. Germline loops: CDR1 GTSNPN, CDR2 SVGIG (reference sequence). V was trimmed by 0 bases and J by 3 bases, leaving 9 bases between them. CDR3 protein: CAWSVRGFYNSPLHF. In nucleotides, the CDR3 is TGTGCCTGGAGTGTAAGGGGATTCTATAATTCACCCCTCCACTTT.

The rearrangement links TRBV4-1 to TRBJ2-7, with no clear D. Trimming left V 1 base short and J 4 bases short, with 2 bases between. Germline CDR1 reads MGHRA; CDR2 reads YSYEKL. The CDR3 covers 11 residues. The CDR3 reads CASSQAYEQYF. CDR3 nucleotides: TGCGCCAGCAGCCAAGCATACGAGCAGTACTTC.

The genes are TRBV5-1 and TRBJ2-4, with 7 bases that match TRBD2. Trimming at V came to 5 bases and at J to 1 base, leaving 12 bases not matched to a gene. CDR1 is SGHRS, CDR2 YFSETQ, per germline. This CDR3 contains 17 residues. The CDR3 nucleotides read TGCGCCAGCAGGCCGTCAGGGACTACTACTGCCAAAAACATTCAGTACTTC. This codes for CASRPSGTTTAKNIQYF.

This chain links TRBV12-5 with TRBJ1-5; TRBD1 is a possible D gene (5 bases). Trimming cost V 0 bases and J 5 bases, with 8 bases left between them. The CDR3 is 14 amino acids. Per the germline V gene, CDR1 is LGHNT and CDR2 is FRNRAP. The CDR3 DNA reads as TGTGCTAGTGGTTTGGTAGGGGAGGATCAGCCCCAGCATTTT. Protein: CASGLVGEDQPQHF. The full variable domain, with the rest looked up from reference TRBV12-5 and TRBJ1-5, is DARVTQTPRHKVTEMGQEVTMRCQPILGHNTVFWYRQTMMQGLELLAYFRNRAPLDDSGMPKDRFSAEMPDATLATLKIQPSEPRDSAVYFCASGLVGEDQPQHFGDGTRLSIL.

The chain couples TRBV6-5 to TRBJ2-3; the match to TRBD2 covers 9 bases. V shed 9 bases, J shed 8 bases, and the junction held 15 bases outside the gene matches. Germline V gene lookup returns CDR1 MNHEY and CDR2 SVGAGI. CDR3 size: 15 residues. CDR3 coding DNA: TGTGCCAGTTCCCTCGAGCGGGAGGAGGCGCGTACGCAGTATTTT. Residues: CASSLEREEARTQYF.

The rearrangement uses TRBV6-5 and TRBJ1-1; D is ambiguous. Germline V lookup: CDR1 MNHEY, CDR2 SVGAGI. The CDR3 runs to 15 residues. Trimming stripped 6 bases from V and 1 base from J, with 15 bases between. As DNA, the CDR3 is TGTGCCAGCAGAAAAGGCGGGGTGGGGAACACTGAAGCTTTCTTT. It is translated as CASRKGGVGNTEAFF.

V gene TRBV7-8 combines with J gene TRBJ1-2; 7 bases align to TRBD1. V shed 2 bases, J shed 2 bases, and the junction held 2 bases outside the gene matches. The CDR3 covers 14 residues. The V gene's germline CDR1 is SGHVS and CDR2 FQNEAQ. The CDR3 region is CASSLTGDNYGYTF. The CDR3 region has the DNA TGTGCCAGCAGCTTAACAGGGGACAACTATGGCTACACCTTC.

The chain joins TRBV4-2 to TRBJ1-2; no firm D call. Germline CDR1 is LGHNA and CDR2 is YNFKEQ. The CDR3 is made up of 14 amino acids. Trimming stripped 2 bases from V and 0 bases from J, with 7 bases between. CDR3 nucleotides: TGTGCCAGCAGCCAACCGAACACTAACTATGGCTACACCTTC. It codes for CASSQPNTNYGYTF.

This clone has a single count. This rearrangement joins TRBV27 to TRBJ2-1; D is perhaps TRBD2 (7 bases). The CDR3 is 14 amino acids. Per germline, CDR1 MNHEY and CDR2 SMNVEV (reference sequence). Trimming stripped 6 bases from V and 9 bases from J, with 18 bases between. The CDR3: CASSPSGDYGEQFF. The DNA for the CDR3 is TGTGCCAGCAGCCCCTCAGGGGACTACGGTGAGCAGTTCTTC.

The chain combines TRBV11-3 with TRBJ1-2, with a weak D call TRBD1 (5 bases). V was cut by 5 bases and J by 8 bases, with 18 bases left in between. The CDR3 consists of 14 residues. In germline, CDR1 is SGHNT, CDR2 YENEEA. CDR3: CASSPRGGMVGYTF. As DNA, the CDR3 is TGTGCCAGCAGCCCTAGGGGTGGGATGGTCGGCTACACCTTC.

V is TRBV5-1 and J is TRBJ2-7; 7 bases map to TRBD1. The CDR3 runs 14 residues. Germline V lookup: CDR1 SGHRS, CDR2 YFSETQ. Trimming removed 2 bases from V and 5 bases from J; junction bases left unmatched: 7. CDR3 sequence reads: CASSLGQEWDEQYF. CDR3 nucleotides: TGCGCCAGCAGCTTAGGACAGGAATGGGACGAGCAGTACTTC.

This sequence joins TRBV30 and TRBJ1-3, with unresolved D. The V gene's germline CDR1 is GTSNPN and CDR2 SVGIG (reference sequence). This CDR3 has 14 amino acids. V lost 3 bases to trimming and J lost 0 bases, with 9 bases between them. CDR3 nucleotides: TGTGCCTGGAGAGTGGGGAGCTCTGGAAACACCATATATTTT. Protein: CAWRVGSSGNTIYF.

This clone was observed a handful of times. This rearrangement joins TRBV5-4 to TRBJ2-1, with D possibly being TRBD2 (5 bases). V was cut by 1 base and J by 6 bases, with 8 bases left in between. The CDR3 extends over 13 amino acids. Germline V gene data show CDR1 as SGHNT and CDR2 as YYREEE (reference sequence). In nucleotides, the CDR3 is TGTGCCAGCAGCTTGAACGGAGGCAATGAGCAGTTCTTC. This gives the protein CASSLNGGNEQFF.

This chain links TRBV30 with TRBJ1-4; TRBD1 agrees at 9 bases. The V and J ends lost 4 bases and 4 bases, in that order; junction bases with no gene match: 1. CDR3 length: 13 residues. Germline V gene data show CDR1 as GTSNPN and CDR2 as SVGIG (reference sequence). CDR3 bases: TGTGCCTGGAACAGGGGGCGTAATGAAAAACTGTTTTTT. Its translation is CAWNRGRNEKLFF.

This clone turned up a few times. This chain connects TRBV11-2 to TRBJ2-7; 10 nucleotides agree with TRBD2. The CDR3 extends over 16 amino acids. With 5 bases clipped from V and 4 bases from J, the junction kept 11 bases outside the gene matches. CDR1 and CDR2 from the germline V gene are SGHAT and FQNNGV. The chain's CDR3 is CASSLASGTSVYEQYF. In nucleotides, the CDR3 is TGTGCCAGCAGCCTTGCCTCCGGGACTAGCGTGTACGAGCAGTACTTC.

This CDR3 reads CASREGDPTYEQYF. In DNA form, the CDR3 reads TGTGCCAGTAGAGAGGGGGACCCCACCTACGAGCAGTACTTC. V usage is TRBV19 and J usage is TRBJ2-5; TRBD1 might be the D (6 bases). The DNA matches TRBJ2-7 better at its end, which makes the J call doubtful. The V gene's germline CDR1 is LNHDA and CDR2 SQIVND (reference sequence). CDR3 size: 14 residues.

The chain employs TRBV12-5 and TRBJ1-4; D is uncertain. The CDR3 spans 16 residues. V was shortened by 4 bases and J by 8 bases, with 20 bases between the two germline ends. CDR1 and CDR2 from the germline V gene are LGHNT and FRNRAP. The DNA for the CDR3 is TGTGCTAGTGGTTCATATGTCGGGCAGAAGCGGGAAAAACTGTTTTTT. This translates into CASGSYVGQKREKLFF.

The chain joins TRBV29-1 to TRBJ2-1, with TRBD1 identical over 7 bases. The germline gives CDR1 SQVTM, CDR2 ANQGSEA. Trimming at V came to 6 bases and at J to 12 bases, leaving 11 bases not matched to a gene. CDR3 length: 12 amino acids. The CDR3 DNA reads TGCAGCGTAACCAACAGGGGCTTCGGGCAGTTCTTC. It is translated as CSVTNRGFGQFF.